Listed here are 2 T cell receptor beta chains from one sample, sequenced in a study of siplizumab effects on memory and regulatory T cells. Clones were read by immunoSEQ multiplex PCR, and TCRdb kept only the in-frame ones, dropping some. The data show fewer than 100,000 clones, about 93% seen once. The specimen sequenced was non-Treg CD4+ T cells sorted from blood. These receptor sequences come from a human donor in good health.

CDR3 sequence reads: CASLPGRGLAAFF. The DNA for the CDR3 is TGTGCCAGCCTCCCGGGCCGCGGGTTGGCCGCTTTCTTT. V is TRBV2 and J is TRBJ1-1; D unclear. The length of the CDR3 is 13 residues. The germline CDR1 and CDR2 sequences are SNHLY and FYNNEI. The V end was cut by 8 bases, the J end by 11 bases, with 21 bases between.

The chain uses TRBV27 and TRBJ2-7, with 8 bases aligning to TRBD1. Germline loops: CDR1 MNHEY, CDR2 SMNVEV (reference sequence). V was clipped by 6 bases and J by 9 bases; unmatched bases: 13. This CDR3 is 14 amino acids long. The CDR3 sequence: CASSPGQVFYMQYF. The CDR3 nucleotides are TGTGCCAGCAGCCCGGGACAGGTCTTCTACATGCAGTACTTC.